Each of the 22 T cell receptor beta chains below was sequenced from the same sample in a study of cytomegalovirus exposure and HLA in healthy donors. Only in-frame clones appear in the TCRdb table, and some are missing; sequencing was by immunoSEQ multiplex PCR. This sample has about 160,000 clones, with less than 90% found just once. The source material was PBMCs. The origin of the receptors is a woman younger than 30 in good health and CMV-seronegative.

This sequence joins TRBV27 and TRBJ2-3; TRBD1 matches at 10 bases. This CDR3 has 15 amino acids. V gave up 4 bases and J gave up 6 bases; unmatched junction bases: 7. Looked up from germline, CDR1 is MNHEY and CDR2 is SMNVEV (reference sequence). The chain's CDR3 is CASSSWDRGMDTQYF. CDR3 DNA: TGTGCCAGCAGTTCTTGGGACAGGGGAATGGATACGCAGTATTTT.

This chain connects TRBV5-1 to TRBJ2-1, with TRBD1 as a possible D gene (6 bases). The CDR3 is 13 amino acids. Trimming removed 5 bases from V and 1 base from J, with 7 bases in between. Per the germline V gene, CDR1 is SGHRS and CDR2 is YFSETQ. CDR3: CASSGQSYNEQFF. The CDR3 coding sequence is TGCGCCAGCAGTGGACAGTCCTACAATGAGCAGTTCTTC.

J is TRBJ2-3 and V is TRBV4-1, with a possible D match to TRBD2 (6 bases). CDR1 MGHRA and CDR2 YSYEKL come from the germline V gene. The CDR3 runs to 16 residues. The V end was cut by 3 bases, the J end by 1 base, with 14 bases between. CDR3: CASSHTGDLGTDTQYF. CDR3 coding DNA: TGCGCCAGCAGCCACACCGGGGACTTAGGCACAGATACGCAGTATTTT.

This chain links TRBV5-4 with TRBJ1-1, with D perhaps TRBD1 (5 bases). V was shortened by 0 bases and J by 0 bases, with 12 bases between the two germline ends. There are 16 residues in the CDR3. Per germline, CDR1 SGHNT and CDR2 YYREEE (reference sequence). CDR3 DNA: TGTGCCAGCAGCTTGGGTACGGGGGTCTTGAACACTGAAGCTTTCTTT. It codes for CASSLGTGVLNTEAFF.

CDR3 sequence: CSVLSRESTDTQYF. The DNA for the CDR3 is TGCAGCGTTCTCTCCCGGGAGAGTACAGATACGCAGTATTTT. V gene TRBV29-1 combines with J gene TRBJ2-3, with D tentatively TRBD2 (6 bases). This CDR3 comprises 14 residues. Trimming took 5 bases from V and 3 from J, leaving 15 bases between them. The V gene's germline CDR1 is SQVTM and CDR2 ANQGSEA.

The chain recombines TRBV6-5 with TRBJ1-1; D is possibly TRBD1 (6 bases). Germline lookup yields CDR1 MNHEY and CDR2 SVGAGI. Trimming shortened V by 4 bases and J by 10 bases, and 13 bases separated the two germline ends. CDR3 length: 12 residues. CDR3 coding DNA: TGTGCCAGCAGTTCCCCACAGGGAAGAGCTTTCTTT. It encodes CASSSPQGRAFF.

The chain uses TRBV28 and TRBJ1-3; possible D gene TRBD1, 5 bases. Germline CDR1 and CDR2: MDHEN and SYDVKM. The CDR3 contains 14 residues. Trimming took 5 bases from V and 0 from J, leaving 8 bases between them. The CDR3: CASSNRFSGNTIYF. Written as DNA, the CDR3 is TGTGCCAGCAGTAACAGGTTCTCTGGAAACACCATATATTTT.

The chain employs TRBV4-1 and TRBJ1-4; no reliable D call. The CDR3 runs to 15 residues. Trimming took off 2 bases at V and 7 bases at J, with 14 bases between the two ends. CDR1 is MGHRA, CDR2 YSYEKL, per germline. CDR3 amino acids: CASSQFSREGEKLFF. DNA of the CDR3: TGCGCCAGCAGCCAATTTAGTAGGGAGGGTGAAAAACTGTTTTTT.

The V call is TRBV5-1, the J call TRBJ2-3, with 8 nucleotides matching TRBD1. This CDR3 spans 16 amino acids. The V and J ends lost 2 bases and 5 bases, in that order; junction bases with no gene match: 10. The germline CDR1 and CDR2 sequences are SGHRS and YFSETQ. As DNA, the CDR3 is TGCGCCAGCAGCTTCCCTACGACAGGGGCGAAAGATACGCAGTATTTT. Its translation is CASSFPTTGAKDTQYF. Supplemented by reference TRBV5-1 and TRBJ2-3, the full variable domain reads KAGVTQTPRYLIKTRGQQVTLSCSPISGHRSVSWYQQTPGQGLQFLFEYFSETQRNKGNFPGRFSGRQFSNSRSEMNVSTLELGDSALYLCASSFPTTGAKDTQYFGPGTRLTVL.

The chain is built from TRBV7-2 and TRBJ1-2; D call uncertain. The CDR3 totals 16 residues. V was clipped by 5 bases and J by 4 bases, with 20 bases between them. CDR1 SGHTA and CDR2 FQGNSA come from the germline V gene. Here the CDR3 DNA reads TGTGCCAGCAGCATTTACTCCGGCGGGGATTTCTATGGCTACACCTTC. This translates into CASSIYSGGDFYGYTF. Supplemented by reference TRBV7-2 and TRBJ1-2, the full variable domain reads GAGVSQSPSNKVTEKGKDVELRCDPISGHTALYWYRQSLGQGLEFLIYFQGNSAPDKSGLPSDRFSAERTGGSVSTLTIQRTQQEDSAVYLCASSIYSGGDFYGYTFGSGTRLTVV.

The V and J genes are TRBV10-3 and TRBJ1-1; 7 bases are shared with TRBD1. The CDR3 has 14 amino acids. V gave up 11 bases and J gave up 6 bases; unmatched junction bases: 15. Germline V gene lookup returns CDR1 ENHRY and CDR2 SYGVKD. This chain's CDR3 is CAAQYRGIPPEAFF. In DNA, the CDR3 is TGTGCCGCGCAATACAGGGGAATCCCACCTGAAGCTTTCTTT.

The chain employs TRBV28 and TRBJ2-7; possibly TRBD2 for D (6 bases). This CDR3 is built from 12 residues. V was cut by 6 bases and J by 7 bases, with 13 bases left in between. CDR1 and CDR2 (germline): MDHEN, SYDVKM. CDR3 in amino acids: CASREGLREQYF. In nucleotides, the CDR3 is TGTGCCAGCAGGGAGGGACTCCGTGAGCAGTACTTC.

The CDR3 DNA reads TGTGCCAGCAGTTTATCGGAAGGACTGCACCTCCACTTT. Translating it yields CASSLSEGLHLHF. This chain uses TRBV27 with TRBJ1-6; D unclear. The germline V and J ends were trimmed by 0 bases and 15 bases, with 12 bases remaining between them. CDR1 is MNHEY and CDR2 is SMNVEV in the germline V gene (reference sequence). The CDR3 covers 13 residues.

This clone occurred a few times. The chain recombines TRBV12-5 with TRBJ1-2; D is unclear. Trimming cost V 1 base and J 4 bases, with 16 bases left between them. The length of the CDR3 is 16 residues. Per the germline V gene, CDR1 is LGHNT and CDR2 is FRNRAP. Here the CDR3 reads CASGLGSRHPFYGYTF. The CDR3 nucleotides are TGTGCTAGTGGTTTGGGATCGCGACACCCCTTCTATGGCTACACCTTC.

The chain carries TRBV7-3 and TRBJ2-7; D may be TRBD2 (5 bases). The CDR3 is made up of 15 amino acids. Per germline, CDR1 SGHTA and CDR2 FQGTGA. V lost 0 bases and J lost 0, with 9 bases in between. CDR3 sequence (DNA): TGTGCCAGCAGCTTAACCGGGCGGGCCTCCTACGAGCAGTACTTC. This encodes CASSLTGRASYEQYF.

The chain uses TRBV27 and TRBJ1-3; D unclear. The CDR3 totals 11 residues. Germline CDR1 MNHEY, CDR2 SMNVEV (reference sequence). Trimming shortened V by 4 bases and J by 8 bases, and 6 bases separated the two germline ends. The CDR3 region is CASSSGYTIYF. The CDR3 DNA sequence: TGTGCCAGCAGTTCGGGATACACCATATATTTT.

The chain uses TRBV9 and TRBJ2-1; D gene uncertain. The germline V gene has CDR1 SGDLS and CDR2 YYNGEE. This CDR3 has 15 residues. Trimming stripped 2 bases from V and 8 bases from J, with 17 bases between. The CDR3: CASSVSSRNDYEQFF. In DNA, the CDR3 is TGTGCCAGCAGCGTTTCCTCCAGGAATGATTATGAGCAGTTCTTC.

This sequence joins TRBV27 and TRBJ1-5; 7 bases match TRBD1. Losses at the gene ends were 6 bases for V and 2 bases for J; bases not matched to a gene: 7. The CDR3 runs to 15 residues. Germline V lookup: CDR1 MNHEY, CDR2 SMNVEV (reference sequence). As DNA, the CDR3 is TGTGCCAGCAGGCCGGGACAGACCCGCAATCAGCCCCAGCATTTT. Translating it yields CASRPGQTRNQPQHF.

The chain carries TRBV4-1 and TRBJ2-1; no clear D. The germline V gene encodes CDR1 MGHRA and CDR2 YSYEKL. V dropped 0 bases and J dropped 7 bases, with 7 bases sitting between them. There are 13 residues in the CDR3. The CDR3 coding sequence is TGCGCCAGCAGCCAAGATCCAGGTAATGAGCAGTTCTTC. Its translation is CASSQDPGNEQFF.

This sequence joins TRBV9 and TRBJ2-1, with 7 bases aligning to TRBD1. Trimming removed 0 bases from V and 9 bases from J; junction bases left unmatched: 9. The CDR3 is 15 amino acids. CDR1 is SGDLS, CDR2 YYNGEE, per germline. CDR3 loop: CASSVEGATRGEQFF. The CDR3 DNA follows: TGTGCCAGCAGCGTAGAGGGGGCTACCCGGGGTGAGCAGTTCTTC.

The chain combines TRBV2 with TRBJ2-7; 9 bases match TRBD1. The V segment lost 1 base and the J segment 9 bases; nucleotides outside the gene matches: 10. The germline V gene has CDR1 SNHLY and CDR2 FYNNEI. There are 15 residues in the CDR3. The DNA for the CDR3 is TGTGCCAGCAGTGAAGAGGGGACAGGGAGTCAGCGGCAGTACTTC. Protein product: CASSEEGTGSQRQYF.

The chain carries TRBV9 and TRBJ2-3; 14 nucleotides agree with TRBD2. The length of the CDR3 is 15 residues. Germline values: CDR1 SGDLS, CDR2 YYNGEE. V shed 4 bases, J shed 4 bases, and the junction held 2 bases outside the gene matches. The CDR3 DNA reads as TGTGCCAGCAGCAGGGGACTAGCGGGAGCAGATACGCAGTATTTT. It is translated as CASSRGLAGADTQYF.